These 28 T cell receptor beta chains originate from one sample sequenced in a study of blood T cell repertoires in COVID-19. The table came from immunoSEQ multiplex PCR; TCRdb's copy has only in-frame clones and leaves some out. The table includes some 130,000 clones, around 89% detected once. Sequenced input: peripheral blood. These receptors were taken from a man aged 50 to 60 with acute or convalescent COVID-19.

The rearrangement links TRBV5-4 to TRBJ1-1; 7 bases match TRBD1. Germline-derived CDR1 and CDR2 are SGHNT and YYREEE (reference sequence). CDR3 length: 13 amino acids. V lost 2 bases to trimming and J lost 5 bases; unmatched junction nucleotides: 3. This chain's CDR3 is CASSFGRGTEAFF. CDR3 DNA sequence: TGTGCCAGCAGCTTTGGCAGGGGGACTGAAGCTTTCTTT.

The CDR3 is CASSSSDSSYNEQFF. CDR3 bases: TGTGCCAGCAGTTCGAGCGATAGCTCCTACAATGAGCAGTTCTTC. V usage is TRBV27 and J usage is TRBJ2-1; no clear D. Germline CDR1 is MNHEY and CDR2 is SMNVEV (reference sequence). This CDR3 contains 15 residues. The V gene lost 4 bases and the J gene lost 0 bases, with 10 bases spanning the gap.

V usage is TRBV10-2 and J usage is TRBJ2-1, with 10 bases matching TRBD2. The junction had 7 bases not matched to a gene; V was cut back by 5 bases and J by 3 bases. The germline CDR1 and CDR2 sequences are WSHSY and SAAADI. CDR3 length equals 16 residues. CDR3 sequence (DNA): TGCGCCAGCAGTCCACTAGCGGGAACCGTCTACAATGAGCAGTTCTTC. As protein: CASSPLAGTVYNEQFF.

The genes are TRBV19 and TRBJ1-2; the D gene is possibly TRBD1 (6 bases). Trimming left V 4 bases short and J 6 bases short, with 12 bases between. There are 13 residues in the CDR3. CDR1 and CDR2 (germline): LNHDA, SQIVND (reference sequence). This CDR3 is CASSRTDLDGYTF. As DNA, the CDR3 is TGTGCCAGTAGTAGGACAGATCTAGATGGCTACACCTTC.

CDR3 sequence reads: CASSFFRDRAFNEQFF. The CDR3, as DNA: TGTGCCAGCAGTTTTTTCCGGGACAGGGCTTTCAATGAGCAGTTCTTC. The chain joins TRBV6-6 to TRBJ2-1; 9 nucleotides align to TRBD1. The CDR3 length is 16 residues. Trimming took 4 bases from V and 6 from J; bases not matched to a gene: 10. In germline, CDR1 is MNHNY, CDR2 SVGAGI (reference sequence).

This sequence joins TRBV7-2 and TRBJ2-3; TRBD1 matches at 7 bases. V was clipped by 5 bases and J by 3 bases; unmatched bases: 11. Germline-derived CDR1 and CDR2 are SGHTA and FQGNSA. This CDR3 contains 16 residues. The CDR3 DNA reads as TGTGCCAGCAGCGCCTACAGGGGAGTAGTGACAGATACGCAGTATTTT. As protein: CASSAYRGVVTDTQYF.

This rearrangement joins TRBV6-5 to TRBJ1-5, with D perhaps TRBD1 (6 bases). Germline loops: CDR1 MNHEY, CDR2 SVGAGI. V shed 4 bases and J shed 2 bases, with 12 bases lying between them. This CDR3 has 15 amino acids. The CDR3 DNA reads TGTGCCAGCAGTTTACAGGGCTATGGCAATCAGCCCCAGCATTTT. Residues: CASSLQGYGNQPQHF.

This clone was seen a handful of times. The V gene is TRBV6-6, the J gene TRBJ1-4; D possibly corresponds to TRBD1 (6 bases). Trimming pared 6 bases from V and 2 bases from J, leaving 10 bases between. The CDR3 runs 14 residues. The germline gives CDR1 MNHNY, CDR2 SVGAGI (reference sequence). CDR3 DNA sequence: TGTGCCAGCAGCACGGACAGCACTAATGAAAAACTGTTTTTT. Residues: CASSTDSTNEKLFF.

This clone has a handful of counts. This rearrangement joins TRBV30 to TRBJ1-2, with 8 positions matching TRBD1. CDR3 length: 13 amino acids. The V and J ends lost 3 bases and 6 bases, in that order; junction bases with no gene match: 6. Germline lookup yields CDR1 GTSNPN and CDR2 SVGIG (reference sequence). CDR3 sequence reads: CAWSVTGVDGYTF. In DNA form, the CDR3 reads TGTGCCTGGAGCGTGACAGGGGTTGATGGCTACACCTTC.

The chain recombines TRBV6-5 with TRBJ1-6, with 8 bases matching TRBD1. The length of the CDR3 is 15 residues. J lost 7 bases, V lost 4 bases, and 6 bases had no gene match. Germline CDR1 reads MNHEY; CDR2 reads SVGAGI. Here the CDR3 reads CASSFTTGENSPLHF. CDR3 nucleotides: TGTGCCAGCAGTTTCACGACAGGGGAAAATTCACCCCTCCACTTT.

This clone was seen a handful of times. The chain recombines TRBV10-2 with TRBJ1-2; D is unclear. CDR1 and CDR2 (germline): WSHSY, SAAADI. The CDR3 has 13 amino acids. V lost 8 bases to trimming and J lost 6 bases, with 16 bases between them. The CDR3, as DNA: TGCGCCAGCTCGTGGCGACTAGGCGATGGCTACACCTTC. Protein product: CASSWRLGDGYTF.

The rearrangement links TRBV19 to TRBJ1-4, with 8 bases aligning to TRBD1. The CDR3 contains 16 residues. V was clipped by 2 bases and J by 8 bases; unmatched bases: 10. Germline assignment: CDR1 LNHDA and CDR2 SQIVND (reference sequence). The CDR3 DNA is TGTGCCAGTAGTATACCGCTCGGACAGGGCCAAGAAAAACTGTTTTTT. Protein sequence: CASSIPLGQGQEKLFF.

The rearrangement uses TRBV6-5 and TRBJ1-6; 12 bases are a match to TRBD1. The V and J ends lost 6 bases and 10 bases, in that order; junction bases with no gene match: 4. The germline CDR1 and CDR2 sequences are MNHEY and SVGAGI. The CDR3 totals 14 residues. CDR3: CASRGTGGRSPLHF. The CDR3 nucleotides are TGTGCCAGCAGGGGGACAGGGGGCCGATCACCCCTCCACTTT.

The V and J genes are TRBV18 and TRBJ2-6, with 12 positions matching TRBD1. V shed 3 bases and J 2 bases; nucleotides not matched to a gene: 5. The CDR3 spans 18 residues. Germline V lookup: CDR1 KGHSH, CDR2 LQKENI. The CDR3 DNA follows: TGTGCCAGCTCACCGTCGGGACAGGGGGCGGCTGGGGCCAACGTCCTGACTTTC. Residues: CASSPSGQGAAGANVLTF.

This chain connects TRBV7-2 to TRBJ2-5; D ambiguous. The V end was cut by 7 bases, the J end by 1 base, with 4 bases between. CDR1 is SGHTA and CDR2 is FQGNSA in the germline V gene. This CDR3 is built from 11 residues. The CDR3 reads CASTLQETQYF. The CDR3 nucleotides are TGTGCCAGCACTCTCCAAGAGACCCAGTACTTC.

The chain uses TRBV9 and TRBJ1-4, with TRBD1 identical over 8 bases. The trim removed 2 bases at V and 0 bases at J, leaving 9 bases unmatched. CDR3 length equals 18 residues. Germline-derived CDR1 and CDR2 are SGDLS and YYNGEE. The CDR3 sequence is CASSVGVTGGTTNEKLFF. In DNA, the CDR3 is TGTGCCAGCAGCGTCGGTGTTACAGGGGGAACAACTAATGAAAAACTGTTTTTT. The full variable domain, in which reference TRBV9 and TRBJ1-4 provide the parts outside the CDR3, is DSGVTQTPKHLITATGQRVTLRCSPRSGDLSVYWYQQSLDQGLQFLIQYYNGEERAKGNILERFSAQQFPDLHSELNLSSLELGDSALYFCASSVGVTGGTTNEKLFFGSGTQLSVL.

This chain connects TRBV6-2 or TRBV6-3 to TRBJ2-3, with D possibly matching TRBD2 (6 bases). Germline V CDR1 and CDR2: MNHEY, SVGEGT. The V end was cut by 0 bases, the J end by 4 bases, with 14 bases between. The CDR3 runs 16 residues. The CDR3 protein is CASSYSTRGPSDTQYF. For the CDR3, the DNA is TGTGCCAGCAGTTACTCGACTAGGGGCCCATCAGATACGCAGTATTTT.

The chain is built from TRBV6-5 and TRBJ1-2; a possible D gene is TRBD1 (6 bases). Trimming took off 5 bases at V and 2 bases at J, with 12 bases between the two ends. The CDR3 length is 14 residues. Germline lookup yields CDR1 MNHEY and CDR2 SVGAGI. The CDR3 DNA is TGTGCCAGCAGTCCTCATGACAGGAACTATGGCTACACCTTC. Translation: CASSPHDRNYGYTF.

This rearrangement joins TRBV5-1 to TRBJ2-3; 8 bases line up with TRBD2. This CDR3 has 15 amino acids. Germline V gene sequence: CDR1 SGHRS, CDR2 YFSETQ. Trimming cost V 1 base and J 2 bases; bases outside gene matches: 3. CDR3 sequence: CASSLPSGHTDTQYF. Here the CDR3 DNA reads TGCGCCAGCAGCTTGCCTAGCGGGCACACAGATACGCAGTATTTT.

This clone has just one count. The V and J genes are TRBV7-9 and TRBJ2-4; the D is unclear. Looked up from germline, CDR1 is SEHNR and CDR2 is FQNEAQ (reference sequence). V gave up 3 bases and J gave up 0 bases, with 15 bases separating them. The CDR3 runs to 17 residues. As DNA, the CDR3 is TGTGCCAGCAGCTTGTCATTTGGGCAACTAGCCAAAAACATTCAGTACTTC. Protein sequence: CASSLSFGQLAKNIQYF. Based on the CDR3 plus reference TRBV7-9 and TRBJ2-4, the full variable domain is DTGVSQNPRHKITKRGQNVTFRCDPISEHNRLYWYRQTLGQGPEFLTYFQNEAQLEKSRLLSDRFSAERPKGSFSTLEIQRTEQGDSAMYLCASSLSFGQLAKNIQYFGAGTRLSVL.

The genes are TRBV5-4 and TRBJ2-2, with 10 bases matching TRBD2. The CDR3 totals 16 residues. J lost 4 bases, V lost 0 bases, and 3 bases had no gene match. Germline V gene data show CDR1 as SGHNT and CDR2 as YYREEE (reference sequence). CDR3 protein: CASSLESGRVTGELFF. The CDR3, as DNA: TGTGCCAGCAGCTTGGAAAGCGGGAGGGTCACCGGGGAGCTGTTTTTT.

This clone was counted a few times. CDR3 protein: CASSRGRSYGYTF. In DNA, the CDR3 is TGTGCCAGCAGTCGTGGAAGGAGCTATGGCTACACCTTC. V and J are TRBV6-5 and TRBJ1-2; D not resolved. V lost 5 bases and J 4 bases, leaving 11 bases between the germline ends. Germline values: CDR1 MNHEY, CDR2 SVGAGI. This CDR3 is 13 amino acids long.

The chain combines TRBV11-2 with TRBJ1-1; possible D gene TRBD1, 5 bases. This CDR3 has 16 amino acids. CDR1 is SGHAT, CDR2 FQNNGV, per germline. V was clipped by 2 bases and J by 0 bases, with 13 bases between them. The CDR3 coding sequence is TGTGCCAGCAGCTTATGGATGCGGGGCCTGAACACTGAAGCTTTCTTT. Its protein product is CASSLWMRGLNTEAFF.

The chain recombines TRBV28 with TRBJ2-7; the match to TRBD1 covers 11 bases. The CDR3 length is 16 residues. The V and J ends lost 3 bases and 0 bases, in that order; junction bases with no gene match: 4. Per germline, CDR1 MDHEN and CDR2 SYDVKM. CDR3: CASSFPGTGGSYEQYF. The CDR3 DNA is TGTGCCAGCAGTTTCCCAGGGACAGGGGGCTCCTACGAGCAGTACTTC.

The chain carries TRBV6-6 and TRBJ2-7, with 12 bases that match TRBD2. The CDR3 runs 13 residues. The V and J ends lost 10 bases and 3 bases, in that order; junction bases with no gene match: 4. The V gene's germline CDR1 is MNHNY and CDR2 SVGAGI (reference sequence). The CDR3 sequence: CATRTSGNYEQYF. The CDR3 nucleotides are TGTGCCACCAGGACTAGCGGGAACTACGAGCAGTACTTC.

The chain links TRBV5-1 to TRBJ1-1; 7 nucleotides match TRBD1. Losses at the gene ends were 0 bases for V and 4 bases for J; bases not matched to a gene: 9. This CDR3 is built from 16 residues. Looked up from germline, CDR1 is SGHRS and CDR2 is YFSETQ. CDR3 nucleotide sequence: TGCGCCAGCAGCTTGGCCGCGACAGGGTATCGCACTGAAGCTTTCTTT. The encoded protein is CASSLAATGYRTEAFF.

Regarding this clone: Distinct nucleotide sequences in the sample also encode this CDR3. This chain links TRBV11-2 with TRBJ1-1; D is possibly TRBD1 (6 bases). Germline assignment: CDR1 SGHAT and CDR2 FQNNGV. V shed 3 bases and J shed 2 bases, with 10 bases lying between them. The CDR3 is made up of 14 amino acids. The CDR3 reads CASSLVDRNTEAFF. Written as DNA, the CDR3 is TGTGCCAGCAGCTTGGTGGACAGAAACACTGAAGCTTTCTTT.

The gene calls are TRBV13 and TRBJ1-3; 8 nucleotides agree with TRBD1. Germline CDR1 PRHDT, CDR2 FYEKMQ (reference sequence). V was clipped by 3 bases and J by 3 bases; unmatched bases: 4. The CDR3 is made up of 15 amino acids. CDR3 nucleotide sequence: TGTGCCAGCAGCTTCCAGGGGGCAGGTGGAAACACCATATATTTT. This encodes CASSFQGAGGNTIYF.